What follows are 5 T cell receptor beta chains derived from one specimen sequenced in a study of T-cell memory formation after mild COVID-19 (dated by TCRdb to the early 2020s). The library came from 5' RACE. Sequenced using an Illumina NovaSeq 6000. In-frame beta chains were kept once TCRdb had trimmed the public reads at Q25 with fastp and called clones with MiXCR. Entries are consolidated by CDR3 protein sequence, retaining the most common genes and DNA. This sample lists 80,000 to 130,000 distinct CDR3 sequences; around 10% were detected once. The biggest ten clones account for roughly two fifths of the sample. Sequences were obtained from PBMCs or a T cell subset sorted from them (not recorded which). The receptors stem from a man younger than 30 who had mild COVID-19 (a few samples of this study predate the infection). The sample titles of this study are shuffled in the database, so cell type and time point are left out; the donor was told from shared clones.

The V call is TRBV24-1, the J call TRBJ2-3; 9 bases agree with TRBD2. Germline CDR1 reads KGHDR; CDR2 reads SFDVKD. Losses at the gene ends were 4 bases for V and 6 bases for J; bases not matched to a gene: 10. CDR3 length: 16 residues. The CDR3 coding sequence is TGTGCCACCAGTGACCCGACTAGCGGAGGTGCGGATACGCAGTATTTT. This gives the protein CATSDPTSGGADTQYF.

This clonotype has more than one count but fewer than ten. V and J are TRBV7-9 and TRBJ2-2; 10 nucleotides agree with TRBD1. Germline CDR1 is SEHNR and CDR2 is FQNEAQ (reference sequence). This CDR3 has 16 amino acids. V shed 4 bases, J shed 9 bases, and the junction held 11 bases outside the gene matches. The CDR3 region is CASSYPTGTGDRELFF. CDR3 in DNA: TGTGCCAGCAGCTACCCGACCGGGACAGGGGACCGGGAGCTGTTTTTT.

The chain joins TRBV6-6 to TRBJ2-7; 12 bases line up with TRBD2. Germline CDR1 MNHNY, CDR2 SVGAGI (reference sequence). With V trimmed by 0 bases and J by 4 bases, 1 base remained unmatched. The CDR3 runs to 15 residues. The CDR3 spells CASSYSTSGGYEQYF. The DNA for the CDR3 is TGTGCCAGCAGTTACTCGACTAGCGGGGGTTACGAGCAGTACTTC.

The chain employs TRBV24-1 and TRBJ2-1; the D is unclear. The CDR3 has 13 residues. Trimming removed 9 bases at V and 0 bases at J, with 8 bases between. Germline V CDR1 and CDR2: KGHDR, SFDVKD. The CDR3 DNA follows: TGTGCCACCTCTACGGGCTCCTACAATGAGCAGTTCTTC. Protein: CATSTGSYNEQFF.

This clonotype has more than one count but fewer than ten. The chain joins TRBV7-8 to TRBJ2-7; TRBD2 matches at 12 bases. Per the germline V gene, CDR1 is SGHVS and CDR2 is FQNEAQ. The ends lost 1 base at V and 7 bases at J; junction bases unmatched: 5. This CDR3 comprises 15 residues. CDR3 protein: CASSLEKTSGGEQYF. For the CDR3, the DNA is TGTGCCAGCAGCTTAGAGAAGACTAGCGGGGGTGAGCAGTACTTC.